A selection of T cell receptor beta chains follows, all from one sample in a study of T cells in Graves' hyperthyroidism and ophthalmopathy. TCRdb independently ran MiXCR on the multiplex PCR reads; one entry per CDR3 protein. The sample carries a few hundred thousand distinct CDR3 sequences, roughly 18% recorded once. Sequencing was carried out using blood. Receptors were obtained from a woman aged 45-65 years with Graves' hyperthyroidism. Both conserved end residues are part of each CDR3. A D gene is named only where the DNA matches it firmly. Clone size is shown for a subset of rows, as once, few, many or a class of expanded clone.

>many|TRBJ2-5|TRBV11-2|NA
TGTGCCAGCAGCAAATACCAGGGACAAGAGACCCAGTACTTC
CASSKYQGQETQYF
>NA|TRBJ2-5|TRBV24-1|TRBD1
TGTGCCACCAGTGATCCGGACAGGGAGAGCGAGACCCAGTACTTC
CATSDPDRESETQYF
>NA|TRBJ2-5|TRBV16|NA
TGTGCCAGCACGATGAGGGCGGACAGCCCAGAGACCCAGTACTTC
CASTMRADSPETQYF
>NA|TRBJ1-1|TRBV5-6|NA
TGTGCCAGCAGCGTCGCCAGGGGCACTGAAGCTTTCTTT
CASSVARGTEAFF
>NA|TRBJ1-4|TRBV29-1|NA
TGCAGCGTTTGGGCCGTTGGGGGCGCCGTTGAAAAACTGTTTTTT
CSVWAVGGAVEKLFF
>few|TRBJ2-1|TRBV5-5|NA
TGTGCCAGCAGGGAGCAATTGAGCTCCTACAATGAGCAGTTCTTC
CASREQLSSYNEQFF
>few|TRBJ2-1|TRBV6-1|NA
TGTGCCAGCAGAGAGGGACCTAGCGCCTACAATGAGCAGTTCTTC
CASREGPSAYNEQFF
>NA|TRBJ2-1|TRBV7-9|NA
TGTGCCAGCGCCCTGACGCGTGATGAGCAGTTCTTC
CASALTRDEQFF
>many|TRBJ1-6|TRBV30|TRBD1
TGTGCCTGGGAGACACAGGGGGCGAATATAAGGTCACCCCTCCACTTT
CAWETQGANIRSPLHF
>many|TRBJ1-1|TRBV9|TRBD1
TGTGCCAGCAGCGTCGGACAGGGCTACACTGAAGCTTTCTTT
CASSVGQGYTEAFF
>many|TRBJ2-1|TRBV6-2/TRBV6-3|TRBD2
TGTGCCAGCAGCCCCATGAGGGGAGGGATCGTCGATGAGCAGTTCTTC
CASSPMRGGIVDEQFF
>NA|TRBJ1-1|TRBV15|TRBD1
TGTGCCACCAGCAGAGAGGGACAGGGGGCAGGGACTGAAGCTTTCTTT
CATSREGQGAGTEAFF
>many|TRBJ1-1|TRBV3-1|NA
TGTGCCAGCAGCCGATCTGTACAGGGTGAAGCTTTCTTT
CASSRSVQGEAFF
>many|TRBJ1-2|TRBV11-2|TRBD1
TGTGCCAGCAGCCTATTAACAGGGGTAGCTAACTATGGCTACACCTTC
CASSLLTGVANYGYTF
>many|TRBJ2-5|TRBV6-1|NA
TGTGCCAGCAGGACGGACCTAGGGGAGACCCAGTACTTC
CASRTDLGETQYF
>NA|TRBJ2-5|TRBV6-1|NA
TGTGCCAGCAGTGTTCGGGCAGGGGAGACCCAGTACTTC
CASSVRAGETQYF
>many|TRBJ2-1|TRBV5-8|NA
TGTGCCAGCAGCTTGCGGCTCCGCTCCTACAATGAGCAGTTCTTC
CASSLRLRSYNEQFF
>NA|TRBJ1-3|TRBV2|NA
TGTGCCAGCCTGAGGGGTTCTGGAAACACCATATATTTT
CASLRGSGNTIYF
>many|TRBJ2-3|TRBV10-3|TRBD2
TGTGCCATCAGTGAGTCTCAAGCGGGGATAGATACGCAGTATTTT
CAISESQAGIDTQYF
>NA|TRBJ2-2|TRBV6-2/TRBV6-3|NA
TGTGCCAGCAGTTATATGGGAAATACCGGGGAGCTGTTTTTT
CASSYMGNTGELFF
>many|TRBJ2-1|TRBV13|NA
TGTGCCAGCAGCTTAGTGTCTAGCGCAAAAAGGGAGCAGTTCTTC
CASSLVSSAKREQFF
>NA|TRBJ2-7|TRBV15|NA
TGTGCCACCAGCAGAGGAATTGGCTACGAGCAGTACTTC
CATSRGIGYEQYF
>NA|TRBJ1-1|TRBV2|NA
TGTGCCAGCAAAGGAACAGAGGACACTGAAGCTTTCTTT
CASKGTEDTEAFF
>few|TRBJ2-7|TRBV5-1|NA
TGCGCCAGCAGCTCGAACCACGAGCAGTACTTC
CASSSNHEQYF
>few|TRBJ1-6|TRBV27|TRBD1
TGTGCCAGTTCGGGACAGGGTTCACCCCTCCACTTT
CASSGQGSPLHF
>few|TRBJ2-5|TRBV5-1|TRBD2
TGCGCCAGCAGCCCGGGACTAGCGGGAGGAATGAAGTACTTC
CASSPGLAGGMKYF
>many|TRBJ2-5|TRBV7-8|TRBD2
TGTGCCAGCAGCCAGGGACTAGGGACCCAGTACTTC
CASSQGLGTQYF
>many|TRBJ2-4|TRBV18|NA
TGTGCCAGCTCACCAGCACCAGGGGACATTCAGTACTTC
CASSPAPGDIQYF
>many|TRBJ2-5|TRBV20-1|NA
TGCAGTGCTAGAGATCGGGACGCCCAAGAGACCCAGTACTTC
CSARDRDAQETQYF
>NA|TRBJ2-7|TRBV20-1|NA
TGCAGTGCTAGTCATGAGGGAAACTACGAGCAGTACTTC
CSASHEGNYEQYF
>many|TRBJ2-3|TRBV5-1|TRBD1
TGCGCCAGCAGCTTAGGGACAGGGGGAGGCACAGATACGCAGTATTTT
CASSLGTGGGTDTQYF
>many|TRBJ2-3|TRBV27|TRBD2
TGTGCCAGCAGAGGACTAGGGGAAGATACGCAGTATTTT
CASRGLGEDTQYF